Below, 21 T cell receptor beta chains from the same sample are listed, as sequenced in a study of CD8+ T cells in alopecia areata. RNA extraction was followed by reverse transcription into cDNA, which acted as the sequencing template. Assay used: immunoSEQ multiplex PCR; TCRdb lists only in-frame clones, some missing. The table shows more than 110,000 clones, with about 60% occurring only once. The material was CD4+ T cells sorted from blood, obtained at week 0. The receptors originated from a human donor with alopecia areata.

In its sample, this clone was seen a few times. J is TRBJ1-2 and V is TRBV5-6; D unclear. The V gene lost 3 bases and the J gene lost 0 bases, with 6 bases spanning the gap. There are 13 residues in the CDR3. Germline CDR1 SGHDT, CDR2 YYEEEE. The CDR3: CASSWGANYGYTF. Written as DNA, the CDR3 is TGTGCCAGCAGCTGGGGAGCTAACTATGGCTACACCTTC.

The chain employs TRBV5-1 and TRBJ2-1; 11 nucleotides agree with TRBD2. The V gene's germline CDR1 is SGHRS and CDR2 YFSETQ. J lost 10 bases, V lost 0 bases, and 6 bases had no gene match. The CDR3 consists of 15 residues. The CDR3 nucleotides are TGCGCCAGCAGCTTGGCCCCTAGCGGGGGGATGGAGCAGTTCTTC. This gives the protein CASSLAPSGGMEQFF.

The chain has TRBV29-1 and TRBJ2-1; D gene ambiguous. V shed 5 bases and J shed 4 bases, with 12 bases lying between them. This CDR3 contains 13 residues. Germline V lookup: CDR1 SQVTM, CDR2 ANQGSEA. Written as DNA, the CDR3 is TGCAGCGTTTTGCAGTTTCTTTACAATGAGCAGTTCTTC. Amino acids: CSVLQFLYNEQFF.

The rearrangement links TRBV6-5 to TRBJ1-1; 7 positions agree with TRBD1. CDR1 is MNHEY and CDR2 is SVGAGI in the germline V gene. V shed 5 bases, J shed 0 bases, and the junction held 3 bases outside the gene matches. The CDR3 loop spans 14 amino acids. CDR3 amino acids: CASSNRGLNTEAFF. As DNA, the CDR3 is TGTGCCAGCAGTAACAGGGGATTGAACACTGAAGCTTTCTTT.

This chain links TRBV11-2 with TRBJ2-1; a possible D gene is TRBD1 (5 bases). The CDR3 loop spans 12 amino acids. The germline CDR1 and CDR2 sequences are SGHAT and FQNNGV. V shed 7 bases and J shed 10 bases, with 14 bases lying between them. The CDR3 loop is CASTTTRAEQFF. Here the CDR3 DNA reads TGTGCCAGCACCACAACCAGGGCAGAGCAGTTCTTC.

V is TRBV5-6 and J is TRBJ2-7; no firm D call. There are 12 residues in the CDR3. V lost 0 bases, J lost 3 bases, and 4 bases lay in between. CDR1 and CDR2 (germline): SGHDT, YYEEEE. The CDR3 coding sequence is TGTGCCAGCAGCTTGGCAGTCTACGAGCAGTACTTC. The encoded protein is CASSLAVYEQYF.

V is TRBV29-1 and J is TRBJ2-7, with 11 bases that match TRBD1. This CDR3 comprises 14 residues. V dropped 5 bases and J dropped 4; count of bases not matched to a gene: 7. Germline CDR1 is SQVTM and CDR2 is ANQGSEA. The CDR3 loop reads CSVKSGTGGYEQYF. CDR3 bases: TGCAGCGTTAAATCCGGGACAGGGGGGTACGAGCAGTACTTC.

The chain recombines TRBV7-9 with TRBJ2-7; D gene uncertain. The CDR3 is 14 amino acids. V shed 2 bases and J shed 8 bases, with 16 bases lying between them. The germline gives CDR1 SEHNR, CDR2 FQNEAQ (reference sequence). CDR3 loop: CASSLMEGSIKQYF. The CDR3 coding sequence is TGTGCCAGCAGCTTAATGGAAGGTAGCATCAAGCAGTACTTC.

For this clone: One end of the junction fails to match germline, which may point to a read error. V is TRBV30 and J is TRBJ2-7; 14 bases map to TRBD2. The germline V gene has CDR1 GTSNPN and CDR2 SVGIG (reference sequence). CDR3 length: 15 residues. The CDR3 sequence: CAWTFGLAGGYEQYF. CDR3 coding DNA: TGTGCCTGGACCTTCGGACTAGCGGGGGGCTACGAGCAATACTTC.

The rearrangement joins TRBV7-2 to TRBJ1-4; a possible D gene is TRBD1 (6 bases). Germline V gives CDR1 SGHTA, CDR2 FQGNSA. Trimming removed 7 bases from V and 4 bases from J, with 19 bases in between. This CDR3 is 16 amino acids long. The CDR3 DNA reads as TGTGCCAGCACCATAGATGGGGGGCTCGGTAATGAAAAACTGTTTTTT. Translation: CASTIDGGLGNEKLFF. The full variable domain, completed using reference TRBV7-2 and TRBJ1-4, is GAGVSQSPSNKVTEKGKDVELRCDPISGHTALYWYRQSLGQGLEFLIYFQGNSAPDKSGLPSDRFSAERTGGSVSTLTIQRTQQEDSAVYLCASTIDGGLGNEKLFFGSGTQLSVL.

This chain joins TRBV29-1 and TRBJ2-2; D remains ambiguous. Germline CDR1 is SQVTM and CDR2 is ANQGSEA. V lost 5 bases, J lost 4 bases, and 5 bases lay in between. This CDR3 is built from 11 residues. The CDR3 sequence is CSVRSTGELFF. For the CDR3, the DNA is TGCAGCGTTCGAAGCACCGGGGAGCTGTTTTTT.

V is TRBV2 and J is TRBJ1-1; no firm D call. Germline V lookup: CDR1 SNHLY, CDR2 FYNNEI. Deletions cut 1 base from V and 5 bases from J, with 8 bases between. This CDR3 has 13 residues. The CDR3 loop is CASSEGGMTEAFF. DNA for the CDR3: TGTGCCAGCAGTGAAGGGGGTATGACTGAAGCTTTCTTT.

The chain links TRBV5-1 to TRBJ2-3, with D possibly TRBD2 on 5 matching bases. Germline lookup yields CDR1 SGHRS and CDR2 YFSETQ. Trimming took 0 bases from V and 0 from J, leaving 11 bases between them. CDR3 size: 16 residues. CDR3 protein: CASSLAADPSTDTQYF. The CDR3 DNA sequence: TGCGCCAGCAGCTTGGCAGCGGATCCTAGCACAGATACGCAGTATTTT.

DNA of the CDR3: TGTGCCAGCAGCCGGACTAGCGGGGCACAAGAGACCCAGTACTTC. Translating gives CASSRTSGAQETQYF. This chain uses TRBV7-9 with TRBJ2-5, with TRBD2 identical over 12 bases. The germline gives CDR1 SEHNR, CDR2 FQNEAQ (reference sequence). This CDR3 contains 15 residues. V lost 5 bases to trimming and J lost 2 bases; unmatched junction nucleotides: 3.

The genes are TRBV10-2 and TRBJ2-7, with D uncertain. The V end lost 3 bases, the J end lost 1 base, and 10 bases lay between the germline ends. This CDR3 has 14 residues. In germline, CDR1 is WSHSY, CDR2 SAAADI. CDR3 sequence (DNA): TGCGCCAGCAGTGATAAACCGGAATCCTACGAGCAGTACTTC. It translates to CASSDKPESYEQYF.

This clone was detected only once. This sequence joins TRBV7-9 and TRBJ2-7, with TRBD2 matching 8 bases. This CDR3 region has 14 residues. CDR1 and CDR2 (germline): SEHNR, FQNEAQ (reference sequence). The V segment lost 4 bases and the J segment 3 bases; nucleotides outside the gene matches: 5. The DNA of the CDR3 is TGTGCCAGCAGCTCGACTCTAGCGGGCTACGAGCAGTACTTC. It codes for CASSSTLAGYEQYF.

This clone was seen just once. The V gene is TRBV30, the J gene TRBJ1-2; D ambiguous. V was trimmed by 3 bases and J by 2 bases, leaving 10 bases between them. CDR3 length: 13 amino acids. Per the germline V gene, CDR1 is GTSNPN and CDR2 is SVGIG (reference sequence). This CDR3 reads CAWRRVVNYGYTF. CDR3 DNA sequence: TGTGCCTGGAGAAGGGTGGTGAACTATGGCTACACCTTC.

This rearrangement joins TRBV6-5 to TRBJ2-3, with 9 bases identical to TRBD2. CDR3 length: 14 amino acids. The J segment lost 7 bases and the V segment lost 6 bases, leaving 8 bases of the junction unmatched. CDR1 is MNHEY, CDR2 SVGAGI, per germline. CDR3 residues: CASRPSGAAHTQYF. CDR3 coding DNA: TGTGCCAGCAGACCTAGCGGGGCCGCTCATACGCAGTATTTT.

The chain recombines TRBV6-5 with TRBJ2-3; 7 bases match TRBD1. This CDR3 region has 12 residues. Trimming took 7 bases from V and 5 from J; bases not matched to a gene: 3. In germline, CDR1 is MNHEY, CDR2 SVGAGI. In DNA form, the CDR3 reads TGTGCCAGCAAGGGGGCTGGAGATACGCAGTATTTT. This sequence encodes CASKGAGDTQYF.

V and J are TRBV15 and TRBJ2-1, with 9 bases matching TRBD1. The length of the CDR3 is 16 residues. Germline V gene lookup returns CDR1 LNHNV and CDR2 YYDKDF (reference sequence). Unmatched junction bases numbered 14, after V lost 8 bases and J lost 6 bases. The CDR3 DNA sequence: TGTGCCACCCAAAGGAGGAGGGACAGGGTGGCCAATGAGCAGTTCTTC. Encoded protein: CATQRRRDRVANEQFF.

This clone was counted between two and nine times. The V call is TRBV6-6, the J call TRBJ2-7, with 7 bases that match TRBD2. V trimming: 10 bases; J trimming: 3 bases; junction bases outside the gene matches: 9. Germline lookup yields CDR1 MNHNY and CDR2 SVGAGI (reference sequence). The CDR3 is 13 residues long. The CDR3 loop is CATRRGTNYEQYF. Here the CDR3 DNA reads TGTGCCACCAGGAGAGGGACTAACTACGAGCAGTACTTC.